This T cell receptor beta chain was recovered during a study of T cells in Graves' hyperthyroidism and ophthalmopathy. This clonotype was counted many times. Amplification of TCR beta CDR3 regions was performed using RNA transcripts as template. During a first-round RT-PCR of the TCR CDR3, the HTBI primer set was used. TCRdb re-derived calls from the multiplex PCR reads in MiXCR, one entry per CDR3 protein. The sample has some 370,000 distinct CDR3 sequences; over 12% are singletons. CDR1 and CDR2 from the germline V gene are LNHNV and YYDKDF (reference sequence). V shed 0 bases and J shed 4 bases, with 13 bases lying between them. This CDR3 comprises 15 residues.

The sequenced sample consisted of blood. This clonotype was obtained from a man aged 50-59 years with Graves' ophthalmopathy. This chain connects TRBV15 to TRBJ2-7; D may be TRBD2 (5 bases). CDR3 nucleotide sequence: TGTGCCACCAGCAGAGATCCCGGGATCAGGTACGAGCAGTACTTC. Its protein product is CATSRDPGIRYEQYF.